A single sample gave rise to the 17 T cell receptor beta chains below, sequenced in a study of T cell responses to AZD1222 COVID-19 vaccine. Clones were sequenced by immunoSEQ multiplex PCR, and TCRdb holds only the in-frame ones, with some missing. The repertoire holds fewer than 200,000 clones, with around nine tenths as singletons. The material was peripheral blood, obtained 28 days after the second AZD1222 dose. The receptor set was obtained from an adult who received the AZD1222 COVID-19 vaccine.

The chain uses TRBV23-1 and TRBJ2-3; the D is unclear. TRBV23-1 counts as an open reading frame of uncertain function. V was cut by 0 bases and J by 3 bases, with 7 bases left in between. This CDR3 is built from 14 residues. The CDR3 is CASSQSPRTDTQYF. The CDR3 nucleotides are TGCGCCAGCAGTCAATCGCCGAGGACAGATACGCAGTATTTT.

The CDR3 here is CASSFNAGWEDTQYF. Written as DNA, the CDR3 is TGTGCCAGCAGTTTCAATGCGGGGTGGGAGGATACGCAGTATTTT. V and J are TRBV27 and TRBJ2-3; a possible D gene is TRBD2 (6 bases). This CDR3 region has 15 residues. Trimming took off 3 bases at V and 6 bases at J, with 16 bases between the two ends. Germline V gene data show CDR1 as MNHEY and CDR2 as SMNVEV (reference sequence).

The gene calls are TRBV5-1 and TRBJ1-4; 7 positions agree with TRBD1. V shed 4 bases and J 0 bases; nucleotides not matched to a gene: 6. Germline loops: CDR1 SGHRS, CDR2 YFSETQ. The CDR3 contains 16 residues. CDR3 DNA: TGCGCCAGCAGCAGGGACAGACCCTCAACTAATGAAAAACTGTTTTTT. Translation: CASSRDRPSTNEKLFF.

The V gene is TRBV3-1 (or the pseudogene TRBV3-2), the J gene TRBJ1-2; D is uncertain. V lost 0 bases and J lost 2, with 7 bases in between. This CDR3 region has 14 residues. Germline V CDR1 and CDR2: LGHDT, YNNKEL (reference sequence). CDR3 DNA: TGTGCCAGCAGCCAAGACGGAGGGAACTATGGCTACACCTTC. Amino acid sequence: CASSQDGGNYGYTF.

The J gene is TRBJ1-2, the V gene TRBV28; the D gene is possibly TRBD1 (6 bases). This CDR3 region has 11 residues. Germline values: CDR1 MDHEN, CDR2 SYDVKM. The V end lost 10 bases, the J end lost 10 bases, and 16 bases lay between the germline ends. In DNA, the CDR3 is TGTGCCACAGGCGACAGGCATTTCTACACCTTC. Residues: CATGDRHFYTF.

The CDR3 region is CASSPGQGTYGYTF. The CDR3 DNA reads as TGTGCCAGCTCACCGGGACAGGGGACCTATGGCTACACCTTC. J is TRBJ1-2 and V is TRBV18, with 10 bases identical to TRBD1. The junction had 2 bases not matched to a gene; V was cut back by 3 bases and J by 4 bases. Per the germline V gene, CDR1 is KGHSH and CDR2 is LQKENI. This CDR3 is built from 14 residues.

The chain has TRBV3-1 (or the pseudogene TRBV3-2) and TRBJ2-3, with D uncertain. The V end was cut by 5 bases, the J end by 2 bases, with 5 bases between. The CDR3 is 12 residues long. Germline values: CDR1 LGHDT, CDR2 YNNKEL (reference sequence). The CDR3 loop reads CASSSYTDTQYF. CDR3 nucleotides: TGTGCCAGCAGCTCCTACACAGATACGCAGTATTTT.

The rearrangement uses TRBV5-1 and TRBJ2-2; tentative D call: TRBD1 (6 bases). This CDR3 has 13 residues. Germline assignment: CDR1 SGHRS and CDR2 YFSETQ. Trimming stripped 3 bases from V and 11 bases from J, with 14 bases between. CDR3 amino acids: CASSSRQADELFF. DNA for the CDR3: TGCGCCAGCAGCTCTCGACAGGCAGATGAGCTGTTTTTT.

This clone appeared a single time. V and J are TRBV5-4 and TRBJ2-1, with 11 bases matching TRBD2. V lost 0 bases, J lost 8 bases, and 4 bases stayed unmatched. Per germline, CDR1 SGHNT and CDR2 YYREEE (reference sequence). This CDR3 comprises 15 residues. CDR3 loop: CASSLELAGAHEQFF. Here the CDR3 DNA reads TGTGCCAGCAGCTTGGAACTAGCGGGGGCCCATGAGCAGTTCTTC.

This clone was counted once. V usage is TRBV4-2 and J usage is TRBJ1-2; possible D gene TRBD1, 5 bases. Trimming cost V 0 bases and J 5 bases, with 13 bases left between them. Germline values: CDR1 LGHNA, CDR2 YNFKEQ. The CDR3 spans 15 residues. The CDR3 sequence: CASSQEGVSVYGYTF. CDR3 nucleotides: TGTGCCAGCAGCCAAGAGGGGGTCAGCGTTTATGGCTACACCTTC.

The chain recombines TRBV19 with TRBJ2-7, with TRBD2 as a possible D gene (5 bases). CDR1 is LNHDA and CDR2 is SQIVND in the germline V gene (reference sequence). This CDR3 has 15 amino acids. V dropped 3 bases and J dropped 1 base, with 13 bases sitting between them. CDR3 amino acids: CASSIASGSSYEQYF. The DNA of the CDR3 is TGTGCCAGTAGTATCGCTTCGGGATCTTCCTACGAGCAGTACTTC.

V gene TRBV5-1 combines with J gene TRBJ1-6; D unresolved. The germline CDR1 and CDR2 sequences are SGHRS and YFSETQ. The CDR3 spans 13 residues. V was cut by 0 bases and J by 13 bases, with 11 bases left in between. CDR3 bases: TGCGCCAGCAGCTTGGACATCCTTGCGCCCCTCCACTTT. It codes for CASSLDILAPLHF.

Comment on this clone: An end of the junction differs from the germline gene, which may be a read error. The V call is TRBV5-4, the J call TRBJ2-1, with 9 bases identical to TRBD1. The CDR3 spans 16 residues. From germline, CDR1 is SGHNT and CDR2 YYREEE (reference sequence). CDR3 sequence reads: CASRLDGDRAYNEQFF. CDR3 in DNA: TGTGCCAGCAGATTGGACGGGGACAGGGCCTACAATGAGCAGTTCTTC.

This chain connects TRBV21-1 to TRBJ2-2. TRBV21-1 is an annotated pseudogene. The CDR3 has 17 amino acids. DNA of the CDR3: TGTGCCAGCAGCAAAGACCCCGGACGGAGGAACACCGGGGAGCTGTTTTTT. The encoded protein is CASSKDPGRRNTGELFF.

The chain is built from TRBV7-2 and TRBJ2-3; tentatively, D is TRBD1 (5 bases). Between the trimmed V and J ends, which lost 4 bases and 4 bases, there was a span of 9 bases. CDR1 and CDR2 (germline): SGHTA, FQGNSA. There are 13 residues in the CDR3. The CDR3 coding sequence is TGTGCCAGCAGCTCAGCAGGGTCAGATACGCAGTATTTT. As protein: CASSSAGSDTQYF.

The chain uses TRBV7-9 and TRBJ1-2; no clear D gene. This CDR3 has 14 amino acids. Deletions cut 1 base from V and 4 bases from J, with 10 bases between. Germline CDR1 is SEHNR and CDR2 is FQNEAQ (reference sequence). CDR3 protein: CASSLVLEPYGYTF. DNA of the CDR3: TGTGCCAGCAGCTTAGTTTTAGAACCCTATGGCTACACCTTC. Variable domain in full (rest from reference TRBV7-9 and TRBJ1-2): DTGVSQNPRHKITKRGQNVTFRCDPISEHNRLYWYRQTLGQGPEFLTYFQNEAQLEKSRLLSDRFSAERPKGSFSTLEIQRTEQGDSAMYLCASSLVLEPYGYTFGSGTRLTVV.

The V and J genes are TRBV4-1 and TRBJ2-1, with D perhaps matching TRBD1 (6 bases). There are 18 residues in the CDR3. With 0 bases removed from V and 3 bases from J, the gap between germline ends came to 18 bases. In germline, CDR1 is MGHRA, CDR2 YSYEKL. The CDR3 DNA is TGCGCCAGCAGCCAAGAAAACGGTCTTTGGGGGCACTACAATGAGCAGTTCTTC. This encodes CASSQENGLWGHYNEQFF.